Listed here are 9 T cell receptor beta chains from one sample, sequenced in a study of T cells after somatic rescue of genetic block (TCRdb year 2020). The protocol used for the library was the immunoSEQ multiplex PCR assay. Here the immuneACCESS table is served through TCRdb, limited to in-frame sequences with V and J called. Missing clones are a known gap in these copies; in checked studies unresolved V genes cover under half, and the rest lacks a known reason. This sample has 45,000 to 70,000 clones in its table, and approximately 96% of those were observed once. The ten top clones hold roughly 0.077% of the sample. Sequencing was performed on peripheral blood mononuclear cells (PBMCs). These receptors were obtained from a child under two years old.

The chain uses TRBV6-1 and TRBJ2-7, with TRBD1 matching over 9 bases. The length of the CDR3 is 16 residues. Per germline, CDR1 MNHNS and CDR2 SASEGT. V shed 2 bases and J 4 bases; nucleotides not matched to a gene: 9. The CDR3 protein is CASSEIGTGPGYEQYF. Here the CDR3 DNA reads TGTGCCAGCAGTGAAATTGGGACAGGGCCAGGTTACGAGCAGTACTTC.

The chain couples TRBV5-4 to TRBJ1-1; TRBD1 might be the D (5 bases). The CDR3 length is 17 residues. The germline CDR1 and CDR2 sequences are SGHNT and YYREEE (reference sequence). Deletions cut 1 base from V and 0 bases from J, with 16 bases between. The CDR3 nucleotides read TGTGCCAGCAGCTTGTGGGGGACCACCGTCATGAACACTGAAGCTTTCTTT. Encoded protein: CASSLWGTTVMNTEAFF.

The chain joins TRBV4-1 to TRBJ2-7, with D perhaps matching TRBD1 or TRBD2 (5 bases each). The germline V gene has CDR1 MGHRA and CDR2 YSYEKL. This CDR3 contains 14 residues. Trimming left V 4 bases short and J 1 base short, with 11 bases between. This CDR3 is CASSLGTVSYEQYF. The CDR3 nucleotides are TGCGCCAGCAGCCTCGGGACCGTATCCTACGAGCAGTACTTC.

The CDR3 is CASSFGNSYEQYF. DNA for the CDR3: TGCGCCAGCAGCTTCGGCAACTCCTACGAGCAGTACTTC. V and J are TRBV5-1 and TRBJ2-7, with D unclear. The germline gives CDR1 SGHRS, CDR2 YFSETQ. The V end was cut by 2 bases, the J end by 0 bases, with 6 bases between. This CDR3 comprises 13 residues.

The chain combines TRBV7-2 with TRBJ1-5; D remains ambiguous. The CDR3 has 13 amino acids. The ends were cut back, 3 bases at V and 0 bases at J, with 3 bases in the middle. Germline CDR1 is SGHTA and CDR2 is FQGNSA. The DNA of the CDR3 is TGTGCCAGCAGCTTTTTTAGCAATCAGCCCCAGCATTTT. It translates to CASSFFSNQPQHF. The full variable domain, rest sourced from reference TRBV7-2 and TRBJ1-5, is GAGVSQSPSNKVTEKGKDVELRCDPISGHTALYWYRQSLGQGLEFLIYFQGNSAPDKSGLPSDRFSAERTGGSVSTLTIQRTQQEDSAVYLCASSFFSNQPQHFGDGTRLSIL.

V gene TRBV27 combines with J gene TRBJ2-6, with a weak D call TRBD1 (6 bases). V shed 6 bases and J shed 0 bases, with 6 bases lying between them. The length of the CDR3 is 14 residues. Per germline, CDR1 MNHEY and CDR2 SMNVEV (reference sequence). The CDR3 bases are TGTGCCAGCAGGGGACACTCTGGGGCCAACGTCCTGACTTTC. It is translated as CASRGHSGANVLTF.

This sequence joins TRBV19 and TRBJ2-1; 11 nucleotides agree with TRBD2. Germline assignment: CDR1 LNHDA and CDR2 SQIVND (reference sequence). This CDR3 contains 15 residues. V dropped 1 base and J dropped 4; count of bases not matched to a gene: 0. The CDR3 reads CASSIGTSGYNEQFF. The CDR3 DNA sequence: TGTGCCAGTAGTATAGGGACTAGCGGGTACAATGAGCAGTTCTTC.

The chain links TRBV5-1 to TRBJ2-1, with D possibly being TRBD1 or TRBD2 (5 bases each). Per the germline V gene, CDR1 is SGHRS and CDR2 is YFSETQ. The CDR3 has 14 residues. V gave up 4 bases and J gave up 8 bases, with 16 bases separating them. The CDR3 reads CASSPGTFTDEQFF. The CDR3 nucleotides are TGCGCCAGCAGCCCAGGGACCTTTACAGATGAGCAGTTCTTC.

The J gene is TRBJ2-1, the V gene TRBV5-4; possibly TRBD2 for D (5 bases). Germline lookup yields CDR1 SGHNT and CDR2 YYREEE (reference sequence). Between the trimmed V and J ends, which lost 7 bases and 8 bases, there was a span of 16 bases. This CDR3 is built from 13 residues. The CDR3 region is CASGRGSPYEQFF. The CDR3 DNA follows: TGTGCCAGCGGCCGGGGTAGTCCGTATGAGCAGTTCTTC.